Each of the 4 T cell receptor beta chains below was sequenced from the same sample in a study of human CD8 memory T cell subsets. Production of TCR beta libraries used UMI-labeled 5' RACE as the method. TCRdb re-called the 5' RACE reads and gives one entry per CDR3 protein, without DNA. The repertoire table contains over 5,500 distinct CDR3 sequences. Designated as TPEX, the CCR7+ PD-1+ TIGIT+ early memory CD8+ T cells showed dysfunctional, exhausted-like traits. Sequencing used CD8+ T cells from PBMCs. These receptors were collected from a human donor in good health.

The V and J genes are TRBV4-1 and TRBJ2-5; TCRdb's D gene call, TRBD2, goes unchecked for lack of DNA. CDR1 and CDR2 (germline): MGHRA, YSYEKL. The CDR3 has 15 residues. This chain's CDR3 is CASSQAAGAQETQYF.

This clonotype is classed as medium-sized by frequency. V and J are TRBV4-1 and TRBJ2-2; no DNA is available, so the TRBD1 call from TCRdb remains unchecked. Germline CDR1 and CDR2: MGHRA and YSYEKL. CDR3 length: 16 amino acids. The chain's CDR3 is CASSQEGTANTGELFF.

In terms of frequency, this clonotype is medium-sized. This chain joins TRBV15 and TRBJ2-1; TCRdb lists TRBD2, though no DNA is available to test this call. The CDR3 extends over 15 amino acids. Germline CDR1 and CDR2: LNHNV and YYDKDF (reference sequence). This CDR3 is CATSRSGSSYNEQFF.

V gene TRBV9 combines with J gene TRBJ2-1. The germline gives CDR1 SGDLS, CDR2 YYNGEE. The CDR3 is 15 residues long. CDR3 sequence: CASSVDLGTYNEQFF.